Detailed here is one TCR beta chain. Its antigen remains unidentified. Profiled with immunoSEQ multiplex PCR; TCRdb holds only in-frame clones, not every one. The sample yields roughly 120,000 clones, nearly 90% seen once. These data originate in a study of T cell responses to AZD1222 COVID-19 vaccine. In the study overall: Investigators merged groups given second doses at roughly 4 or roughly 12 weeks. Notes on the study in general: Mapped onto spike, vaccine-associated CD4 TCRs spanned it and were dominant at 160-218 and 743-854. Mostly white British, mostly female donors; authors suggested clonal diversity may be underestimated. Repertoire sampling occurred only after the peak T cell response.

The germline CDR1 and CDR2 sequences are SEHNR and FQNEAQ (reference sequence). Trimming took 8 bases from V and 0 from J, leaving 8 bases between them. The length of the CDR3 is 13 residues. The sequence was obtained from an adult in good health. This specimen was peripheral blood, taken on day 0 of AZD1222 vaccination. The J gene is TRBJ2-1, the V gene TRBV7-9; no firm D call. CDR3 region: CASEAVSYNEQFF. CDR3 nucleotides: TGTGCCAGCGAAGCTGTCTCCTACAATGAGCAGTTCTTC.